Included here is one T cell receptor (beta chain) sequence, with context. This sample's time point: patch test 1, 2 weeks after DPC sensitization. Described treatment: therapeutic diphenylcyclopropenone sensitization with weekly scalp DPC. This sample stems from a study of human T cells and chemical hapten exposure. The trim removed 0 bases at V and 8 bases at J, leaving 9 bases unmatched. The CDR3 has 17 amino acids. Germline-derived CDR1 and CDR2 are LGHNA and YSLEER. TCRdb re-analysed the RACE reads in MiXCR, keeping a single row per CDR3 protein. The profile shows about 120,000 distinct CDR3 sequences, roughly 15% of them singletons.

The sample in question was whole blood, obtained in connection with sensitization to the hapten diphenylcyclopropenone (DPC). The source of this sequence is a man in his late teens or twenties with alopecia areata. Some clones in this sample may be carry-over from other donors' samples. The V call is TRBV4-3, the J call TRBJ2-2; 10 nucleotides match TRBD2. This CDR3 reads CASSQDFPSGGVGELFF. CDR3 nucleotide sequence: TGCGCCAGCAGCCAAGATTTCCCTAGCGGGGGCGTGGGGGAGCTGTTTTTT.